This TCR beta chain was identified in a study of graft-versus-host responses after intestinal transplantation. General study findings and limits: Marrow from the recipient contained GvH clones, some of which had appeared first in ileum or blood. When patients had graft-donor T cell macrochimerism, their allografts held high graft-versus-host to host-versus-graft clonal ratios. Peak circulating GvH clone levels were associated with early post-transplant HvG declines.

About this clone itself: Its antigen is unknown.

The V gene's germline CDR1 is MNHEY and CDR2 SVGAGI. This CDR3 is built from 14 residues. The V gene lost 6 bases and the J gene lost 4 bases, with 13 bases spanning the gap. The repertoire was sequenced with immunoSEQ multiplex PCR; TCRdb's copy has only in-frame clones and lacks some. The sample lists 85,000 to 90,000 clones, more than 90% occurring once. This chain connects TRBV6-5 to TRBJ2-1; no definite D call. Material: unstimulated CD4+ T cells sorted from spleen or lymph node cells, obtained before intestinal transplant. The source is a human donor who received an intestinal transplant. CDR3 in DNA: TGTGCCAGCAGGGCTAGTCCTTTATACAATGAGCAGTTCTTC. Amino acids: CASRASPLYNEQFF.